One sample yielded the 19 T cell receptor beta chains listed below, sequenced in a study of PD-1 blockade in classical Hodgkin lymphoma. Every patient was affected by relapse after autologous stem cell transplantation, while exposure to brentuximab vedotin was not uniform. Assay: immunoSEQ multiplex PCR; the TCRdb copy retains only in-frame clones and omits some. The sample holds 95,000 to 100,000 clones, around nine tenths seen once. This material consisted of peripheral blood mononuclear cells (PBMCs), taken before the second cycle of nivolumab. These receptors were collected from a human donor with classical Hodgkin lymphoma.

This rearrangement joins TRBV7-9 to TRBJ2-7, with D hard to call. Trimming removed 5 bases at V and 6 bases at J, with 11 bases between. This CDR3 is 12 amino acids long. The germline gives CDR1 SEHNR, CDR2 FQNEAQ (reference sequence). The CDR3 DNA follows: TGTGCCAGCAGCCCCCTCGGTGGCGAGCAGTACTTC. It is translated as CASSPLGGEQYF. Full variable domain (remainder filled in from reference TRBV7-9 and TRBJ2-7): DTGVSQNPRHKITKRGQNVTFRCDPISEHNRLYWYRQTLGQGPEFLTYFQNEAQLEKSRLLSDRFSAERPKGSFSTLEIQRTEQGDSAMYLCASSPLGGEQYFGPGTRLTVT.

The chain couples TRBV5-1 to TRBJ1-3, with TRBD1 as a possible D gene (5 bases). V dropped 4 bases and J dropped 0 bases, with 17 bases sitting between them. CDR1 is SGHRS, CDR2 YFSETQ, per germline. The CDR3 totals 17 residues. The CDR3 DNA sequence: TGCGCCAGCAGCCCCAATTTCGAAGGGGTCTCTGGAAACACCATATATTTT. Translation: CASSPNFEGVSGNTIYF. The variable domain in full, with the rest retrieved from reference TRBV5-1 and TRBJ1-3, is KAGVTQTPRYLIKTRGQQVTLSCSPISGHRSVSWYQQTPGQGLQFLFEYFSETQRNKGNFPGRFSGRQFSNSRSEMNVSTLELGDSALYLCASSPNFEGVSGNTIYFGEGSWLTVV.

The genes are TRBV5-4 and TRBJ2-5; D remains unclear. There are 13 residues in the CDR3. Germline assignment: CDR1 SGHNT and CDR2 YYREEE (reference sequence). V lost 10 bases and J 4 bases, leaving 17 bases between the germline ends. CDR3 residues: CASRGSAVETQYF. The CDR3 nucleotides read TGTGCCTCCCGTGGCAGTGCAGTAGAGACCCAGTACTTC.

The V gene is TRBV7-6, the J gene TRBJ1-2; TRBD1 agrees at 7 bases. Per the germline V gene, CDR1 is SGHVS and CDR2 is FNYEAQ. Trimming removed 5 bases from V and 1 base from J; junction bases left unmatched: 7. This CDR3 has 15 amino acids. CDR3 sequence: CASSPEGQRNYGYTF. The CDR3 coding sequence is TGTGCCAGCAGCCCCGAGGGACAGCGTAACTATGGCTACACCTTC.

In regard to this clone: An end of the junction does not agree with germline; a read error may underlie this. The chain combines TRBV14 with TRBJ2-7; D may be TRBD1 or TRBD2 (5 bases each). Germline V gene sequence: CDR1 SGHDN, CDR2 FVKESK. There are 13 residues in the CDR3. CDR3 loop: CASSQASGAWWDF. The CDR3 coding sequence is TGTGCCAGCAGCCAAGCTTCCGGGGCTTGGTGGGACTTC.

This clone was seen more than once but under ten times. The chain combines TRBV4-1 with TRBJ2-7, with 10 bases matching TRBD1. CDR3 size: 15 residues. Germline lookup yields CDR1 MGHRA and CDR2 YSYEKL. The junction had 3 bases not matched to a gene; V was cut back by 0 bases and J by 4 bases. CDR3 in DNA: TGCGCCAGCAGCCAAGAATGGACAGGGGGTTACGAGCAGTACTTC. This gives the protein CASSQEWTGGYEQYF.

This sequence joins TRBV7-9 and TRBJ2-6; D is unresolved. V was cut by 3 bases and J by 12 bases, with 15 bases left in between. Germline loops: CDR1 SEHNR, CDR2 FQNEAQ (reference sequence). The CDR3 consists of 14 residues. CDR3 sequence reads: CASSFATPLSVLTF. DNA of the CDR3: TGTGCCAGCAGCTTCGCCACCCCTCTTTCCGTCCTGACTTTC.

V is TRBV4-2 and J is TRBJ2-3; 7 positions agree with TRBD1. The V gene end was trimmed by 4 bases and the J gene end by 5 bases; junction bases not matched to a gene: 6. The CDR3 has 14 amino acids. Germline CDR1 reads LGHNA; CDR2 reads YNFKEQ. The CDR3 DNA follows: TGTGCCAGCAGCCTAGTAGGGGGCGGAGATACGCAGTATTTT. Its translation: CASSLVGGGDTQYF.

In regard to this clone: In the same sample, other DNA sequences code for this CDR3. The gene calls are TRBV25-1 and TRBJ2-1, with D unresolved. V dropped 4 bases and J dropped 4 bases, with 2 bases sitting between them. The CDR3 runs to 11 residues. CDR1 MGHDK and CDR2 SYGVNS come from the germline V gene. In nucleotides, the CDR3 is TGTGCCAGCAGTGGGTACAATGAGCAGTTCTTC. Its translation: CASSGYNEQFF.

The rearrangement links TRBV19 to TRBJ2-2; possible D gene TRBD2, 6 bases. Germline V gene lookup returns CDR1 LNHDA and CDR2 SQIVND (reference sequence). The CDR3 has 16 residues. The V gene lost 1 base and the J gene lost 1 base, with 10 bases spanning the gap. DNA of the CDR3: TGTGCCAGTAGTATAGTGGGGGACTTGAACACCGGGGAGCTGTTTTTT. Translating it yields CASSIVGDLNTGELFF.

The J gene is TRBJ2-1, the V gene TRBV7-2; 9 bases match TRBD2. CDR3 length: 14 amino acids. Trimming cost V 1 base and J 9 bases; bases outside gene matches: 4. Per germline, CDR1 SGHTA and CDR2 FQGNSA. The CDR3 region has the DNA TGTGCCAGCAGCTTAGATCGAGCGGGGGGTGAGCAGTTCTTC. Protein sequence: CASSLDRAGGEQFF.

J is TRBJ1-1 and V is TRBV7-9; tentative D call: TRBD1 (6 bases). Trimming left V 5 bases short and J 1 base short, with 11 bases between. This CDR3 contains 14 residues. CDR1 and CDR2 from the germline V gene are SEHNR and FQNEAQ (reference sequence). This CDR3 is CASSPRGPNTEAFF. The CDR3 nucleotides are TGTGCCAGCAGCCCCAGGGGACCGAACACTGAAGCTTTCTTT.

The rearrangement uses TRBV4-2 and TRBJ2-5; TRBD2 agrees at 10 bases. Germline V gene lookup returns CDR1 LGHNA and CDR2 YNFKEQ. CDR3 length: 17 residues. The V and J ends lost 1 base and 2 bases, in that order; junction bases with no gene match: 7. As DNA, the CDR3 is TGTGCCAGCAGCCAAGCGGTTGGTAGCGGGGGGCAAGAGACCCAGTACTTC. It translates to CASSQAVGSGGQETQYF.

J is TRBJ2-3 and V is TRBV7-3; 9 bases fit TRBD2. Trimming removed 4 bases from V and 3 bases from J; junction bases left unmatched: 2. The CDR3 length is 14 residues. CDR1 and CDR2 (germline): SGHTA, FQGTGA. Written as DNA, the CDR3 is TGTGCCAGCAGCTCAGGACTAGCGACAGATACGCAGTATTTT. This translates into CASSSGLATDTQYF.

This rearrangement joins TRBV18 to TRBJ2-4; 8 bases are a match to TRBD2. Per germline, CDR1 KGHSH and CDR2 LQKENI. J gave up 6 bases and V 0 bases, and 10 bases lay outside the gene matches. This CDR3 comprises 17 residues. The CDR3 sequence is CASSPPKRGGGVNIQYF. In DNA, the CDR3 is TGTGCCAGCTCACCACCGAAACGGGGGGGCGGTGTAAACATTCAGTACTTC.

This sequence joins TRBV30 and TRBJ2-2; D perhaps matches TRBD2 (6 bases). CDR3 length equals 14 residues. Germline values: CDR1 GTSNPN, CDR2 SVGIG (reference sequence). Trimming shortened V by 0 bases and J by 6 bases, and 11 bases separated the two germline ends. DNA for the CDR3: TGTGCCTGGAGTGTTGGGGGGAAAGCCGGGGAGCTGTTTTTT. Its protein is CAWSVGGKAGELFF.

V usage is TRBV11-2 and J usage is TRBJ1-6; 9 bases are a match to TRBD1. This CDR3 region has 18 residues. J gave up 6 bases and V 2 bases, and 11 bases lay outside the gene matches. CDR1 is SGHAT, CDR2 FQNNGV, per germline. CDR3 sequence reads: CASSLYLGGQGRNSPLHF. The CDR3 DNA follows: TGTGCCAGCAGCTTATATTTGGGGGGACAGGGTCGTAATTCACCCCTCCACTTT.

The chain uses TRBV29-1 and TRBJ2-5; 7 bases match TRBD2. The CDR3 totals 13 residues. Losses at the gene ends were 1 base for V and 6 bases for J; bases not matched to a gene: 5. Germline assignment: CDR1 SQVTM and CDR2 ANQGSEA. The CDR3 spells CSVEGGGGKTQYF. CDR3 DNA: TGCAGCGTTGAAGGCGGGGGAGGAAAGACCCAGTACTTC.

This sequence joins TRBV27 and TRBJ2-6, with D perhaps matching TRBD2 (5 bases). CDR3 length: 16 residues. Germline CDR1 is MNHEY and CDR2 is SMNVEV (reference sequence). Trimming stripped 3 bases from V and 0 bases from J, with 9 bases between. As DNA, the CDR3 is TGTGCCAGCAGTTTTAGAGGGAGCTCTGGGGCCAACGTCCTGACTTTC. Protein: CASSFRGSSGANVLTF.